This T cell receptor (beta chain) was sequenced for a study of T cell repertoires in cytomegalovirus infection. Across the study: Recently identified HLA-C-restricted and well-studied HLA-B-restricted CMV epitopes were used.

This CDR3 spans 15 amino acids. Germline V CDR1 and CDR2: LGHDT, YNNKEL (reference sequence). The V end was cut by 3 bases, the J end by 1 base, with 11 bases between. As concerns this clonotype: What it binds is unknown.

Study-wide results and caveats: HLA-C-restricted CMV clonotypes gave the most frequent clonotype in two of eight donors.

TCRdb analysed the reads with MiXCR anew, one entry per CDR3 protein. The table records about a million distinct CDR3 sequences, more than 25% of them present only once. The source is a human donor in good health (CMV status not recorded). Some clones in this sample may be carry-over from other donors' samples. V is TRBV3-1 and J is TRBJ2-3, with D perhaps matching TRBD2 (5 bases). The sample in question was cultured CD8+ T cells from PBMCs, obtained from culture after CMV antigen stimulation. CDR3 DNA: TGTGCCAGCAGCCATGTAGAGAGGGGCACAGATACGCAGTATTTT. Protein: CASSHVERGTDTQYF.